The entry below describes one TCR beta chain. Antigen specificity is unknown. This entry is derived from a study of post-analysis software for immune sequencing data. Study-wide findings and caveats: Comparison with controls showed significantly lower normalized Chao1 diversity in multiple sclerosis patients. A handful of TRBV segments (TRBV5-6, TRBV5-1 and TRBV20-1 among them) occurred more frequently in patients than in controls.

Unique molecular identifiers featured in each of the TCR beta cDNA libraries. MiXCR, applied by TCRdb to the PCR reads, yields one record per CDR3 protein. The sample contains about 770,000 distinct CDR3 sequences, just over 45% of which appear only once. Germline CDR1 SEHNR, CDR2 FQNEAQ (reference sequence). Trimming left V 0 bases short and J 4 bases short, with 9 bases between. This CDR3 has 14 residues. The TCR originated in a girl between 5 and 17 years old with multiple sclerosis. J is TRBJ2-5 and V is TRBV7-9, with D tentatively TRBD2 (5 bases). Material for sequencing was blood. CDR3 coding DNA: TGTGCCAGCAGCTTAGCGGGAGACCCAGAGACCCAGTACTTC. Translated: CASSLAGDPETQYF. The full variable domain, completed using reference TRBV7-9 and TRBJ2-5, is DTGVSQNPRHKITKRGQNVTFRCDPISEHNRLYWYRQTLGQGPEFLTYFQNEAQLEKSRLLSDRFSAERPKGSFSTLEIQRTEQGDSAMYLCASSLAGDPETQYFGPGTRLLVL.